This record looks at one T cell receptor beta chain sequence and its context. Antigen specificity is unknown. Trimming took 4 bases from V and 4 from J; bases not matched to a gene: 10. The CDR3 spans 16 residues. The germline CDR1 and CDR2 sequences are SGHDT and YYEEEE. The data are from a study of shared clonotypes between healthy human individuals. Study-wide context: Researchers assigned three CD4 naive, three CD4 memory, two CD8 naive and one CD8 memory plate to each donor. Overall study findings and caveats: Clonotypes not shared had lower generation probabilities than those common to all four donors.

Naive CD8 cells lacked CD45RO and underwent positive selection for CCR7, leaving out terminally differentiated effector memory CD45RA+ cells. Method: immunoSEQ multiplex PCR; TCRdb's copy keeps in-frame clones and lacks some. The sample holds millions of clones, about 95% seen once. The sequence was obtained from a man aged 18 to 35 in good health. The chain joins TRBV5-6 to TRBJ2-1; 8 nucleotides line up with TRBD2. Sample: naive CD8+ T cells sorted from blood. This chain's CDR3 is CASSGISGALYNEQFF. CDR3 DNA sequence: TGTGCCAGCAGCGGAATTAGCGGGGCTCTTTACAATGAGCAGTTCTTC.